This note documents a single T cell receptor beta chain sequence. A TCRbeta library incorporating unique molecular identifiers was prepared. TCRdb itself ran the PCR reads through MiXCR, one entry per CDR3 protein. The profile shows about 130,000 distinct CDR3 sequences, roughly 10% of them singletons. The junction had 15 bases not matched to a gene; V was cut back by 8 bases and J by 6 bases. CDR3 length equals 15 residues. This entry comes from a study of T-cell reconstitution after alpha-beta-depleted transplantation in children. The receptor's source is a girl under two years old who had a stem cell transplant for combined immunodeficiency, so the T cells may come from the graft donor. The sequencing used PBMCs, mostly from graft donor cells, collected 180 days after TCRalphabeta/CD19-depleted stem cell transplant. V gene TRBV12-3 or TRBV12-4 combines with J gene TRBJ2-7, with 8 bases matching TRBD1. CDR3: CASGPRDRRFGEQYF. As DNA, the CDR3 is TGTGCCAGCGGTCCTCGGGACAGGCGGTTCGGCGAGCAGTACTTC.